The rows below give T cell receptor beta chains drawn from one sample of a study of response to subunit inactivated influenza vaccine. From the RT-PCR reads, TCRdb called clonotypes with MiXCR, one entry per CDR3 protein. The sample yields 450,000 to 600,000 distinct CDR3 sequences, about 17% seen once. The specimen comprised CD4+ T cells sorted from PBMCs, sampled 23 months after vaccination. The origin of the receptors is a man aged 45-69 years who received an inactivated influenza vaccine. Both conserved end residues are part of each CDR3. D genes are given only for firm matches. Size is stated for part of the rows, as once, few or many counts, or as a class when the clone is expanded.

abundance	d_gene	v_gene	j_gene	CDR3nt	CDR3aa
many	NA	TRBV29-1	TRBJ2-1	TGCAGCGCTGGGAAAAATGAGCAGTTCTTC	CSAGKNEQFF
many	NA	TRBV20-1	TRBJ2-1	TGCAGTGCTGCGCCCAGGACTACCTTATACAATGAGCAGTTCTTC	CSAAPRTTLYNEQFF
few	TRBD1	TRBV29-1	TRBJ2-3	TGCAGCGTTGAGGACAGGGCGGGACATAGCACAGATACGCAGTATTTT	CSVEDRAGHSTDTQYF
NA	NA	TRBV6-2/TRBV6-3	TRBJ2-2	TGTGCCAGCAGTTACTTTGGACAGAACACCGGGGAGCTGTTTTTT	CASSYFGQNTGELFF
many	NA	TRBV29-1	TRBJ2-5	TGCAGCGTTGGAGGCTACCAAGAGACCCAGTACTTC	CSVGGYQETQYF
NA	NA	TRBV20-1	TRBJ2-1	TGCAGTGCTAGGTTCGGGGCCCTGCATGATGAGCAGTTCTTC	CSARFGALHDEQFF
few	NA	TRBV4-3	TRBJ2-2	TGCGCCAGCAGCCAAGACAGTTTCACCGGGGAGCTGTTTTTT	CASSQDSFTGELFF
NA	NA	TRBV7-9	TRBJ2-7	TGTGCCAGCAGCAACGACTGGAGGAACTCCTACGAGCAGTACTTC	CASSNDWRNSYEQYF
few	NA	TRBV2	TRBJ2-2	TGTGCCAGCAGTCCGGGACCCAATCGAAACACCGGGGAGCTGTTTTTT	CASSPGPNRNTGELFF
many	TRBD2	TRBV25-1	TRBJ2-7	TGTGCCAGCAGAGGGACTAGCGGGCCTACCTACGAGCAGTACTTC	CASRGTSGPTYEQYF
few	TRBD2	TRBV20-1	TRBJ2-5	TGCAGTGCTGCTCCAGCGGGGGTGCAGGAGACCCAGTACTTC	CSAAPAGVQETQYF
NA	TRBD1	TRBV29-1	TRBJ2-1	TGCAGCGTACAAAGGACAGGGAATGAGCAGTTCTTC	CSVQRTGNEQFF
many	TRBD1	TRBV29-1	TRBJ1-2	TGCAGCGTTGCCCGGGACAGGGTACTTGGCTATGGCTACACCTTC	CSVARDRVLGYGYTF
NA	TRBD2	TRBV27	TRBJ2-7	TGTGCCAGCAGTTCTCTTGGGACTAGCGGTTTCAGAGAGCAGTACTTC	CASSSLGTSGFREQYF
NA	TRBD1	TRBV3-1	TRBJ1-6	TGTGCCAGCCGGACAGGAGCGAATTCACCCCTCCACTTT	CASRTGANSPLHF
few	TRBD1	TRBV4-2	TRBJ1-1	TGTGCCAGCAGCCAAGGACAGGGAGTGAGGGACACTGAAGCTTTCTTT	CASSQGQGVRDTEAFF
few	NA	TRBV4-3	TRBJ2-7	TGCGCCAGCAGCCAAGATGTTACAACATACGAGCAGTACTTC	CASSQDVTTYEQYF
NA	TRBD1	TRBV5-6	TRBJ2-4	TGTGCCAGCAGCAGAGGGGACAGTACCAAAAACATTCAGTACTTC	CASSRGDSTKNIQYF
few	NA	TRBV6-5	TRBJ2-1	TGTGCCAGCAGTCTACTGGTACAGGGCGCGCGCAATGAGCAGTTCTTC	CASSLLVQGARNEQFF
few	NA	TRBV4-2	TRBJ2-7	TGTGCCAGCAGCCAAGACGGGGCATACGAGCAGTACTTC	CASSQDGAYEQYF
few	NA	TRBV11-2	TRBJ2-7	TGTGCCAGCAGCCACTACAGGGGGGGCTACGAGCAGTACTTC	CASSHYRGGYEQYF
few	TRBD1	TRBV9	TRBJ1-1	TGTGCCAGCAGCGTAGGGGGCAGGGGGGGCACTGAAGCTTTCTTT	CASSVGGRGGTEAFF
few	NA	TRBV5-1	TRBJ1-1	TGCGCCAGCAGCTTGAAGTCCTGGGACACTGAAGCTTTCTTT	CASSLKSWDTEAFF
NA	NA	TRBV12-3/TRBV12-4	TRBJ2-1	TGTGCCAGCAGTTTCAGCGTAATGGTGGGTAGGGCAGAGCAGTTCTTC	CASSFSVMVGRAEQFF
few	NA	TRBV24-1	TRBJ2-3	TGTGCCACCAGTGATTCGATACGCACGCAGTATTTT	CATSDSIRTQYF
NA	NA	TRBV30	TRBJ2-4	TGTGCCTGGAGGATTCGAGGGACGGACATTCAGTACTTC	CAWRIRGTDIQYF
NA	NA	TRBV7-2	TRBJ2-1	TGTGCCAGCAGCTTAGACGGGGTGGCGATCGATGAGCAGTTCTTC	CASSLDGVAIDEQFF
NA	NA	TRBV18	TRBJ2-3	TGTGCCAGCTCCCTTTCGGGGGACAGCACAGATACGCAGTATTTT	CASSLSGDSTDTQYF
few	TRBD2	TRBV20-1	TRBJ2-3	TGCAGTGCCCCCCATTTAGCGGGAACCCCAGATACGCAGTATTTT	CSAPHLAGTPDTQYF
NA	NA	TRBV7-9	TRBJ1-5	TGTGCCAGCAGCTTGTATGGGGACACCAATCAGCCCCAGCATTTT	CASSLYGDTNQPQHF
NA	TRBD2	TRBV5-1	TRBJ2-4	TGCGCCAGCAACCCGACCAGCGGGGGGGCCCTAAACATTCAGTACTTC	CASNPTSGGALNIQYF
once	TRBD1	TRBV20-1	TRBJ2-3	TGCAGTGCGGCCGGAGGGACAGGAGCAGATACGCAGTATTTT	CSAAGGTGADTQYF
NA	TRBD1	TRBV20-1	TRBJ2-7	TGCAGTGCCTACTGGACAGGGAGCGCCTACGAGCAGTACTTC	CSAYWTGSAYEQYF